The subject of this entry is one TCR beta chain. Its antigen remains unidentified. This entry is derived from a study of cytomegalovirus exposure and HLA in healthy donors. Study-wide results and caveats: Several of the most significant clusters appeared, in a later analysis, to be linked to common viral pathogens.

The study ran its PCR with 60 Vbeta and 13 Jbeta primers. TCRdb's copy holds only in-frame clones and misses some; the assay was immunoSEQ multiplex PCR. The table includes about 190,000 clones, 70% to 75% detected once. The sequence was collected from a man aged 25-40 years in good health and CMV-seropositive. Material for sequencing was PBMCs.

The CDR3 loop is CASSSGTSGSFEQYF. For the CDR3, the DNA is TGTGCCAGCAGCTCCGGGACTAGCGGGAGTTTCGAGCAGTACTTC. The rearrangement links TRBV11-1 to TRBJ2-7; 14 nucleotides align to TRBD2. Germline V gives CDR1 SGHAT, CDR2 FQDESV (reference sequence). Losses at the gene ends were 4 bases for V and 6 bases for J; bases not matched to a gene: 5. The CDR3 is made up of 15 amino acids.